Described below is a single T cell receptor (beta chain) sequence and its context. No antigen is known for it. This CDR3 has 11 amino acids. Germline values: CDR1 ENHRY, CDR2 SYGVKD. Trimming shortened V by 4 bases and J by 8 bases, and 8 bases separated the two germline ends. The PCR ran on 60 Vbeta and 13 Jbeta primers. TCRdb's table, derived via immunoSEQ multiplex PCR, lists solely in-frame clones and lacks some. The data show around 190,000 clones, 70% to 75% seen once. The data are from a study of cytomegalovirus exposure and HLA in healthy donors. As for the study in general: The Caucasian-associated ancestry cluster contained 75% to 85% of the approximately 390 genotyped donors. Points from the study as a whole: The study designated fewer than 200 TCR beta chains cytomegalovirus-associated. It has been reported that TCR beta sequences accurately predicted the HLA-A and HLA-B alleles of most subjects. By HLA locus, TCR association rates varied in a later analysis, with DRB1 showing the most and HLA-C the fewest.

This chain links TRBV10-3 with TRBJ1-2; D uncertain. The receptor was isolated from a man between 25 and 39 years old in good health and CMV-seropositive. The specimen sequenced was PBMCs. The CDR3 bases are TGTGCCATCAGTGGCCCGGGAGGCTACACCTTC. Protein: CAISGPGGYTF.